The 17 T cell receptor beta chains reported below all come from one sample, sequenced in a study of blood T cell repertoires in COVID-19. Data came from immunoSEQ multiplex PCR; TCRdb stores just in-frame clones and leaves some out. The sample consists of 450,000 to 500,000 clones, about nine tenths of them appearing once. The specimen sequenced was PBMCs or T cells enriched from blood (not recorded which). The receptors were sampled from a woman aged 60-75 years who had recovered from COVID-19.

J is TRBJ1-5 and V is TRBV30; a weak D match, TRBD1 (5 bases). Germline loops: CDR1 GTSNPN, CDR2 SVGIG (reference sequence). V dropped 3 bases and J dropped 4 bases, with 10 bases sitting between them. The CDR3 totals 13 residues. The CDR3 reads CAWSSQDNQPQHF. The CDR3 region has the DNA TGTGCCTGGAGCTCACAGGATAATCAGCCCCAGCATTTT. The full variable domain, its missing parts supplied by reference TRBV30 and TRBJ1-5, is SQTIHQWPATLVQPVGSPLSLECTVEGTSNPNLYWYRQAAGRGLQLLFYSVGIGQISSEVPQNLSASRPQDRQFILSSKKLLLSDSGFYLCAWSSQDNQPQHFGDGTRLSIL.

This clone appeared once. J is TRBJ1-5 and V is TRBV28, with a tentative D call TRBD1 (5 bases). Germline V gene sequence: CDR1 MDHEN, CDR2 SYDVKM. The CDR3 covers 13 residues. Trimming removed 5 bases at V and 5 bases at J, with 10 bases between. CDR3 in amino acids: CASSKQVYQPQHF. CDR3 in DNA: TGTGCCAGCAGTAAACAGGTCTATCAGCCCCAGCATTTT.

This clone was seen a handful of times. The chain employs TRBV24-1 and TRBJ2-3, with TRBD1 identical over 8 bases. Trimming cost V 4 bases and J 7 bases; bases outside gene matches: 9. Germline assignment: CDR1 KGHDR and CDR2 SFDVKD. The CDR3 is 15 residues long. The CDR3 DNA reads TGTGCCACCAGTGAGTTATCAGGGGGCGCGAATACGCAGTATTTT. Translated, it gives CATSELSGGANTQYF.

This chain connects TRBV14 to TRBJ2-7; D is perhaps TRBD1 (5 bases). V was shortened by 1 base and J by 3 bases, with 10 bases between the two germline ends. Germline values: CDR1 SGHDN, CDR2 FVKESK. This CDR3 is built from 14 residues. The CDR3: CASSQAGMDYEQYF. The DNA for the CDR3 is TGTGCCAGCAGCCAAGCAGGGATGGACTACGAGCAGTACTTC.

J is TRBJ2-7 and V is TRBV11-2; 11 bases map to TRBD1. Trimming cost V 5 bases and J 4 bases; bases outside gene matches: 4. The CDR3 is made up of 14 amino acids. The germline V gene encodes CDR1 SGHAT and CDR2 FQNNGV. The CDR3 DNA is TGTGCCAGCAGCCGTCGGGACAGGGGGTACGAGCAGTACTTC. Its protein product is CASSRRDRGYEQYF.

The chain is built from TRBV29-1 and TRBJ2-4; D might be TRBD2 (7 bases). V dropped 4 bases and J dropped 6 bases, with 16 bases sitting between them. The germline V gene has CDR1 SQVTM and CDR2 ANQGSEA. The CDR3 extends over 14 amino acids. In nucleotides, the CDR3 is TGCAGCGTTGGTTCCCAGGGAGGGGGAAACATTCAGTACTTC. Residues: CSVGSQGGGNIQYF.

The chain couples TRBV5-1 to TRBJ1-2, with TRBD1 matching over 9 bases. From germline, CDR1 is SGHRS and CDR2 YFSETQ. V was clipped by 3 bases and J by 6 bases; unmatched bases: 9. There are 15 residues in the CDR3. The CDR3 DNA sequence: TGCGCCAGCAGCTCGGGACAGGGAGTTTGGGATGGCTACACCTTC. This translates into CASSSGQGVWDGYTF. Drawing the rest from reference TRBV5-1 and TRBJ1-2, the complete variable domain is KAGVTQTPRYLIKTRGQQVTLSCSPISGHRSVSWYQQTPGQGLQFLFEYFSETQRNKGNFPGRFSGRQFSNSRSEMNVSTLELGDSALYLCASSSGQGVWDGYTFGSGTRLTVV.

This CDR3 is CASSQGPKNEQYV. CDR3 nucleotides: TGTGCCAGCAGTCAGGGCCCAAAGAACGAGCAGTACGTC. The rearrangement links TRBV6-5 to TRBJ2-7; TRBD1 might be the D (5 bases). V gave up 5 bases and J gave up 5 bases, with 13 bases separating them. This CDR3 has 13 residues. CDR1 is MNHEY, CDR2 SVGAGI, per germline.

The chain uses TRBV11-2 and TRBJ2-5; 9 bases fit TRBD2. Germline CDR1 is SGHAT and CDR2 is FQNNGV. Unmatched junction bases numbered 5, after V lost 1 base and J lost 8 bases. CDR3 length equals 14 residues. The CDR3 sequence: CASSLGVAGATQYF. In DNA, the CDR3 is TGTGCCAGCAGCTTAGGGGTAGCGGGGGCCACCCAGTACTTC.

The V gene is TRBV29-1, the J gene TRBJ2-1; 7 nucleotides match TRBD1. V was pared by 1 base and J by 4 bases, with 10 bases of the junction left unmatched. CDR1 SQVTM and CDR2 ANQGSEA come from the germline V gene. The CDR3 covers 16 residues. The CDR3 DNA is TGCAGCGTTGAAGTTGGACAGGTAGTGGGGTACAATGAGCAGTTCTTC. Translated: CSVEVGQVVGYNEQFF.

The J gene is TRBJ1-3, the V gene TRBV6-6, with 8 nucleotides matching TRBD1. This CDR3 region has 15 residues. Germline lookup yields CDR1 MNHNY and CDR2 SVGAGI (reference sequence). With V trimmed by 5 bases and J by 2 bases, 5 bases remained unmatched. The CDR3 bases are TGTGCCAGCAGTGACGAGGACAGGGCTGGAAACACCATATATTTT. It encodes CASSDEDRAGNTIYF.

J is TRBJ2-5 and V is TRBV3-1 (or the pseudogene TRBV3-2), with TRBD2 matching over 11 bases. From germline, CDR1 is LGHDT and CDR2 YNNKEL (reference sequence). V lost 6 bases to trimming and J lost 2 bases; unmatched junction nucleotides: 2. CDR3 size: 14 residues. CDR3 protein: CASRLAGAQETQYF. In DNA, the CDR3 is TGTGCCAGCAGACTAGCGGGGGCTCAAGAGACCCAGTACTTC.

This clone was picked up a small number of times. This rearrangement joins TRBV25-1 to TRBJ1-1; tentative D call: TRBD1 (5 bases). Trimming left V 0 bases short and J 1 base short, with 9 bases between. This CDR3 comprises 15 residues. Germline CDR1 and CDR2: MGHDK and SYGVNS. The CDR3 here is CASSEYRGGNTEAFF. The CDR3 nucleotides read TGTGCCAGCAGTGAATATCGCGGGGGGAACACTGAAGCTTTCTTT. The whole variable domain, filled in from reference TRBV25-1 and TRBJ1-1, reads EADIYQTPRYLVIGTGKKITLECSQTMGHDKMYWYQQDPGMELHLIHYSYGVNSTEKGDLSSESTVSRIRTEHFPLTLESARPSHTSQYLCASSEYRGGNTEAFFGQGTRLTVV.

CDR3 residues: CACLIQGSNEQYF. In DNA form, the CDR3 reads TGTGCCTGTCTGATACAGGGCTCCAATGAGCAGTACTTC. The V and J genes are TRBV30 and TRBJ2-7; weak D call: TRBD1 (6 bases). The CDR3 extends over 13 amino acids. V lost 6 bases and J lost 7, with 19 bases in between. Germline CDR1 GTSNPN, CDR2 SVGIG (reference sequence).

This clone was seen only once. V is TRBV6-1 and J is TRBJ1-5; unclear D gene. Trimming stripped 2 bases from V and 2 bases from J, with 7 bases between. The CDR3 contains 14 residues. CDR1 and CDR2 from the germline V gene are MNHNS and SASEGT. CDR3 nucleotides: TGTGCCAGCAGTGAATCCCGGGGCAATCAGCCCCAGCATTTT. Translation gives CASSESRGNQPQHF.

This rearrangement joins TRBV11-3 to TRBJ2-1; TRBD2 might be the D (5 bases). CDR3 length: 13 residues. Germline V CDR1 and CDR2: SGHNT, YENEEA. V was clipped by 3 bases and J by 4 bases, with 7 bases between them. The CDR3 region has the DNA TGTGCCAGCAGCTTGGGAGAGTACAATGAGCAGTTCTTC. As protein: CASSLGEYNEQFF. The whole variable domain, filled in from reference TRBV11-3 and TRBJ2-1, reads EAGVVQSPRYKIIEKKQPVAFWCNPISGHNTLYWYLQNLGQGPELLIRYENEEAVDDSQLPKDRFSAERLKGVDSTLKIQPAELGDSAVYLCASSLGEYNEQFFGPGTRLTVL.

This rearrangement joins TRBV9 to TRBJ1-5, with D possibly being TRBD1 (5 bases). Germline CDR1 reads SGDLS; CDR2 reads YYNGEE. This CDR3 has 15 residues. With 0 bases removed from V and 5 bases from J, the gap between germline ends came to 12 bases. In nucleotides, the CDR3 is TGTGCCAGCAGCGTAGGAGGCAGGGTGGATCAGCCCCAGCATTTT. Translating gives CASSVGGRVDQPQHF.